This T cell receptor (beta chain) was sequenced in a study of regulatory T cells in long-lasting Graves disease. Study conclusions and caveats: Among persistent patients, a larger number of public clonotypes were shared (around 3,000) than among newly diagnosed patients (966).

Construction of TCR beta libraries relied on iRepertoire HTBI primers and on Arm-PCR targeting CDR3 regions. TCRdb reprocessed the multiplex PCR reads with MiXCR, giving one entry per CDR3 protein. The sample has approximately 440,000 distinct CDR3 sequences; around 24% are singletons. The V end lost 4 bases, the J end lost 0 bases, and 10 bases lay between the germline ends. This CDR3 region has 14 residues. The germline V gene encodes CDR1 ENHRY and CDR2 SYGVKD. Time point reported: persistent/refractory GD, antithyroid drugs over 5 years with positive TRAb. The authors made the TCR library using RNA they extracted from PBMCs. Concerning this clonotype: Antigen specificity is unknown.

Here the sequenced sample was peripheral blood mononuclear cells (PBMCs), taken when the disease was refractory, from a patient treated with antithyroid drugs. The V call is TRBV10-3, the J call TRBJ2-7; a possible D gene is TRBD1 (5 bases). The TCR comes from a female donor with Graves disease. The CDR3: CAISGGSHSYEQYF. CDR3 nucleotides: TGTGCCATCAGTGGGGGCTCGCACTCCTACGAGCAGTACTTC.